This T cell receptor (beta chain) originates from a study of T cell responses to AZD1222 COVID-19 vaccine. Notes on the study in general: Clonal diversity was possibly underestimated, and the donors were mostly white British, with more females.

Measured with immunoSEQ multiplex PCR; TCRdb has only the in-frame clones, and not every one. The sample has around 200,000 clones; 90% to 95% are singletons. About this clone itself: Its antigen is undetermined.

Sequences were derived from peripheral blood, sampled 28 days after the second AZD1222 dose. This receptor was identified in an adult who received the AZD1222 COVID-19 vaccine.

The DNA for the CDR3 is TGTGCCAGCAGCTTAGAAACTGGAAACACCATATATTTT. Encoded protein: CASSLETGNTIYF. V gene TRBV11-3 combines with J gene TRBJ1-3; D not certain. The germline V gene encodes CDR1 SGHNT and CDR2 YENEEA. V lost 0 bases and J 2 bases, leaving 2 bases between the germline ends. This CDR3 region has 13 residues.